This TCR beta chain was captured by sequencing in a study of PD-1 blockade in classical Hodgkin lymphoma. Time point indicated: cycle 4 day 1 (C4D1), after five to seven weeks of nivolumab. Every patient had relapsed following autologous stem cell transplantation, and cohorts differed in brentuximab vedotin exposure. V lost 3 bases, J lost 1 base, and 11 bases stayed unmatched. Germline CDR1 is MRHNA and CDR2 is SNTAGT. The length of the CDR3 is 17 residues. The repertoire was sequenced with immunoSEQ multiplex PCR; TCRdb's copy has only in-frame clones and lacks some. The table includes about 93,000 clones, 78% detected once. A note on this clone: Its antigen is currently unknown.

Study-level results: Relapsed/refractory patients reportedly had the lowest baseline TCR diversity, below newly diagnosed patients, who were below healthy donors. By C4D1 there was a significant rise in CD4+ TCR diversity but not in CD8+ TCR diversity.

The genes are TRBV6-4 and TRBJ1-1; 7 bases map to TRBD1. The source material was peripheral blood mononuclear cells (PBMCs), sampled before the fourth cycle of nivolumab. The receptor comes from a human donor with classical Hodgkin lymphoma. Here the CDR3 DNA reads TGTGCCAGCAGTGAGGACTCGGACAGGATTAAGAACACTGAAGCTTTCTTT. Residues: CASSEDSDRIKNTEAFF.